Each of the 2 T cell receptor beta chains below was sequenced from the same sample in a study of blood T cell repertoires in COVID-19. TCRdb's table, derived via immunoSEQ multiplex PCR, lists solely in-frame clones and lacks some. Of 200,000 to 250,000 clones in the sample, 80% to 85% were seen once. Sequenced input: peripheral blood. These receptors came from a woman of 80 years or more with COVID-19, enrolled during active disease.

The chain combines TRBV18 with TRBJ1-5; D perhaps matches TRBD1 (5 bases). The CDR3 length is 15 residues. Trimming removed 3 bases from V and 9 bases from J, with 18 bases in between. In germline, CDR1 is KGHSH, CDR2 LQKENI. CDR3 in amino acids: CASSPPPGPGGPQHF. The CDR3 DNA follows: TGTGCCAGCTCACCTCCTCCAGGGCCCGGGGGGCCCCAGCATTTT.

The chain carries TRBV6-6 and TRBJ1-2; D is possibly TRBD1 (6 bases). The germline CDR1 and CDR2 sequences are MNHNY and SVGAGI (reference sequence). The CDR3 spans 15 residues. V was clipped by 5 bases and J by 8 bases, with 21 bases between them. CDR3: CASSPRGAGVEGYTF. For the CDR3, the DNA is TGTGCCAGCAGTCCTCGAGGGGCAGGGGTAGAAGGCTACACCTTC.